This T cell receptor (beta chain) is from a study of cytomegalovirus exposure and HLA in healthy donors. General study points: The CMV antigen specificity of a few CMV-associated chains was confirmed through in vitro analysis. Presence/absence results assume similar sequencing depth per donor, which may not hold. Among TCR sequences, most were rare, though some public TCRs appeared in many donors.

The CDR3 spans 13 residues. CDR1 and CDR2 from the germline V gene are MNHNY and SVGAGI (reference sequence). Trimming took 3 bases from V and 5 from J, leaving 10 bases between them. Remarks on this clone: Its specificity is not known.

PCR used 60 Vbeta primers and 13 Jbeta primers. Sequencing used immunoSEQ multiplex PCR; TCRdb keeps in-frame clones, though not all of them. The repertoire consists of approximately 110,000 clones, with less than 75% occurring once and the leading ten covering around 4.5%. Sequenced input: PBMCs. The V and J genes are TRBV6-6 and TRBJ2-5, with D hard to call. The clonotype comes from a woman aged 40-49 years in good health and CMV-seronegative. CDR3 coding DNA: TGTGCCAGCAGTTATGCAGGCCACGAGACCCAGTACTTC. It encodes CASSYAGHETQYF.